Listed below are T cell receptor beta chains from one sample, sequenced in a study of neurological immune-mediated disorders. TCRdb re-called the 5' RACE reads through MiXCR, storing one row per CDR3 protein. The sample holds around 64,000 distinct CDR3 sequences; about 13% are singletons and the top ten take roughly a tenth. Sequencing used PBMCs. These receptors were taken from a woman in her sixties with HTLV-1-associated myelopathy (HAM/TSP). Both conserved end residues are part of each CDR3. Fields, in order: D gene, V gene, J gene, clone size, CDR3 DNA, CDR3 protein. D genes are given only for firm matches. Clone size, where shown, is once, few, many, or a class for clones that have expanded.

D gene: TRBD1; V gene: TRBV9; J gene: TRBJ2-3; clone size: many; CDR3 DNA: TGTGCCAGCAGCCCTCGGACAGGGGGCCTCACAGATACGCAGTATTTT; CDR3 protein: CASSPRTGGLTDTQYF
D gene: -; V gene: TRBV29-1; J gene: TRBJ2-1; clone size: many; CDR3 DNA: TGCAGCGTTGAAGGCGGCTGGGAGACCCCCTACAATGAGCAGTTCTTC; CDR3 protein: CSVEGGWETPYNEQFF
D gene: -; V gene: TRBV5-1; J gene: TRBJ2-1; clone size: many; CDR3 DNA: TGCGCCAGCAGCTTGCCACGGGATCAGCATGAGCAGTTCTTC; CDR3 protein: CASSLPRDQHEQFF
D gene: TRBD1; V gene: TRBV3-1; J gene: TRBJ2-1; clone size: many; CDR3 DNA: TGTGCCAGCAGCCCCTGGGACAGCTACAATGAGCAGTTCTTC; CDR3 protein: CASSPWDSYNEQFF
D gene: TRBD1; V gene: TRBV20-1; J gene: TRBJ2-2; clone size: many; CDR3 DNA: TGCAGTGCTAGATCCGGACAGGGCGCCGGGGAGCTGTTTTTT; CDR3 protein: CSARSGQGAGELFF
D gene: TRBD1; V gene: TRBV2; J gene: TRBJ2-7; clone size: many; CDR3 DNA: TGTGCCAGCACCATGAGACGGACAGGGAATAGCGAGCAGTACTTC; CDR3 protein: CASTMRRTGNSEQYF
D gene: TRBD2; V gene: TRBV20-1; J gene: TRBJ2-7; clone size: many; CDR3 DNA: TGCAGTGCTAACCCCGGGACTACCAACGAGCAGTACTTC; CDR3 protein: CSANPGTTNEQYF
D gene: TRBD2; V gene: TRBV10-3; J gene: TRBJ2-7; clone size: many; CDR3 DNA: TGTGCCATCAGAGAGCGGGAGTCGGGAGAGCAGTACTTC; CDR3 protein: CAIRERESGEQYF
D gene: TRBD2; V gene: TRBV20-1; J gene: TRBJ2-4; clone size: many; CDR3 DNA: TGCAGTGCTAGAGATTGGGCGGGAGGCAACAAAAACATTCAGTACTTC; CDR3 protein: CSARDWAGGNKNIQYF
D gene: -; V gene: TRBV28; J gene: TRBJ2-7; clone size: many; CDR3 DNA: TGTGCCAGCTCTAGGGCAGGCCGAGCGGACTGGATAGCCTACGAGCAGTACTTC; CDR3 protein: CASSRAGRADWIAYEQYF
D gene: -; V gene: TRBV29-1; J gene: TRBJ1-1; clone size: many; CDR3 DNA: TGCAGCGTAGTAGGGGGGAACACTGAAGCTTTCTTT; CDR3 protein: CSVVGGNTEAFF
D gene: TRBD2; V gene: TRBV29-1; J gene: TRBJ2-1; clone size: many; CDR3 DNA: TGCAGCGTTGATGTGGCGGGAGGACCCAACCAGCAGTTCTTC; CDR3 protein: CSVDVAGGPNQQFF
D gene: TRBD2; V gene: TRBV6-6; J gene: TRBJ2-7; clone size: many; CDR3 DNA: TGTGCCAGCGGGACTAGCGGGAGGGCGTTGTCCAACGAGCAGTACTTC; CDR3 protein: CASGTSGRALSNEQYF
D gene: -; V gene: TRBV5-5; J gene: TRBJ2-5; clone size: many; CDR3 DNA: TGTGCCAGCACGCGGGGTGGGCAAGAGACCCAGTACTTC; CDR3 protein: CASTRGGQETQYF
D gene: TRBD1; V gene: TRBV20-1; J gene: TRBJ1-2; clone size: -; CDR3 DNA: TGCAGTGCTAATGGACAGGGACTCTATGGCTACACCTTC; CDR3 protein: CSANGQGLYGYTF